The text below deals with one T cell receptor beta chain. The target of this receptor is not known. Per-base qualities were not stored, and no clone one base away is much larger. The V and J ends are trimmed by 3 bases and 2 bases, leaving 8 bases between them. The CDR3 goes from the cysteine to the phenylalanine over 13 residues. The sequence is cut down to CDR3 DNA, 39 bases in frame from base 1. From the germline V gene (reference sequence), CDR1 is GTSNPN and CDR2 is SVGIG. The data were taken from a study of beta chain features in type 1 diabetes (dated by TCRdb to the late 2010s). With regard to the full study: Patients and healthy donors did not differ in mean age, gender distribution, total cell number or subset yield. A total of just under 110,000,000 sorted cells were examined across all samples, and RNA yield correlated strongly with the number of cells per subset. In the study, recently diagnosed type 1 diabetes patients and matched healthy donors were compared on the TCRB repertoires of their sorted circulating CD4+ T cell subsets. Regulatory and stem cell-like memory subsets were isolated from only 8 patients and 8 healthy donors, whereas naive and central memory subsets came from all 30 or so donors. What the work shows at the level of the full study, not this receptor alone: Naive, central memory and regulatory TCRB repertoires appeared to be more similar among patients than among healthy donors. PCR may preferentially amplify shorter templates, but because patient and control samples were amplified and corrected together, any resulting skew would affect both groups equally. Type 1 diabetes patients showed a moderate but significant shortening of TCRB CDR3 length in all four CD4+ subsets. Because cDNA was sequenced instead of genomic DNA, highly expressing activated cells could be over-represented, though the groups showed no difference in activation or CD3 levels. Patients with type 1 diabetes made fewer insertions and deleted more nucleotides at VDJ recombination sites, implying thymic rearrangement abnormalities. Because small numbers of individuals were included in the HLA sub-analyses, any influence of HLA type on TCRB rearrangement was left unresolved.

Each donor gave one peripheral blood draw, around 0.12 L on average, collected into heparinised tubes. A BD FACSAria II was used to sort naive, central memory, regulatory and stem cell-like memory CD4+ T cells with a panel that included CD45RO, CCR7, CD25, CD127, CD95 and CD27. A purity above 95% was achieved for all sorted populations. PBMCs were isolated immediately by Lymphoprep density gradient centrifugation and stained directly without culture. Samples were stained and sorted in pairs, with one healthy donor and one patient per experiment, so that batch effects were minimized. All of the isolated RNA was reverse transcribed with the High Capacity cDNA Reverse Transcription Kit, so expressed TCRB transcripts were sequenced. Deep immunoSEQ sequencing was performed on naive, central memory and regulatory T cell samples, with an average of roughly 3.5 million total reads per sample. Sorted cells were lysed in RLT buffer, and RNA was extracted using DNase-treated RNeasy Micro or Mini kits according to cell number. To prevent cross-contamination, every cell subset was processed on its own, while patient and healthy donor samples were processed together. The immunoSEQ multiplex PCR was used to amplify TCRB sequences from cDNA, yielding 87-bp fragments that span the CDR3 region. Sequencing of the amplicons was done on the Illumina HiSeq platform. Concerning the study's data processing: PCR bias was corrected computationally using synthetic template baselines, and reads within Hamming distance 2 were collapsed, with unmergeable singletons discarded. Reads were aligned to IMGT to assign V, D and J genes, CDR3 length, and insertions or deletions at six rearrangement sites. Within each subset, clonotype counts were normalized to sorted cell number, and only after that were true diversity and Gini coefficients computed with the tcR R package. The overlap coefficient, calculated on TCRB nucleotide sequences, was used to quantify repertoire sharing. Out-of-frame TCRB sequences from naive cells were analyzed to stand in for the pre-selection repertoire. The immuneACCESS repertoire file appears here via TCRdb, limited to in-frame rearrangements. These files lack a portion of the clones; in checked studies, under half of the deficit traces to unresolved V genes, and the cause of the others is not known. The V and J calls and the clone size are those of that table, but D and trimming were determined from the DNA. The table for this sample lists about 650,000 clones; roughly 12% of them were counted only once. The top ten clonotypes cover more than 0.09% of the sample.

The sample was naive CD4+ T cells from blood. This specimen's cell subset or site label, per the study, means: true naive CD4+ T cells. This receptor was identified in a man aged 30 to 45 with type 1 diabetes. The rearrangement combines TRBV30 with TRBJ1-3; too little of a D gene remains to name it. Here is the DNA: TGTGCCTGGAGCCAAGGAACTGGAAACACCATATATTTT. This encodes CAWSQGTGNTIYF.